The T cell receptor (beta chain) under discussion was sequenced for a study of blood T cell repertoires in COVID-19. The wider study: The United States, Italy and Spain were the sources of the acute and convalescent COVID-19 samples.

Original methodology: Counts of nucleated cells, estimated from reference gene primer amplification, were obtained. Sequencing was performed with immunoSEQ multiplex PCR; in TCRdb, only in-frame clones are kept and a portion is missing. V, J and clone size derive from that table, while D and trimming were established from the DNA sequence. The table lists roughly 120,000 clones, less than 90% of them singletons. There are 11 residues in the CDR3. Looked up from germline, CDR1 is PRHDT and CDR2 is FYEKMQ (reference sequence). The V end lost 7 bases, the J end lost 4 bases, and 5 bases lay between the germline ends.

The chain couples TRBV13 to TRBJ2-1, with a possible D match to TRBD2 (5 bases). Sequencing input: peripheral blood. This receptor was obtained from a man between 25 and 39 years old with acute or convalescent COVID-19. The CDR3: CASTGYNEQFF. The CDR3 coding sequence is TGTGCCAGCACGGGATACAATGAGCAGTTCTTC.